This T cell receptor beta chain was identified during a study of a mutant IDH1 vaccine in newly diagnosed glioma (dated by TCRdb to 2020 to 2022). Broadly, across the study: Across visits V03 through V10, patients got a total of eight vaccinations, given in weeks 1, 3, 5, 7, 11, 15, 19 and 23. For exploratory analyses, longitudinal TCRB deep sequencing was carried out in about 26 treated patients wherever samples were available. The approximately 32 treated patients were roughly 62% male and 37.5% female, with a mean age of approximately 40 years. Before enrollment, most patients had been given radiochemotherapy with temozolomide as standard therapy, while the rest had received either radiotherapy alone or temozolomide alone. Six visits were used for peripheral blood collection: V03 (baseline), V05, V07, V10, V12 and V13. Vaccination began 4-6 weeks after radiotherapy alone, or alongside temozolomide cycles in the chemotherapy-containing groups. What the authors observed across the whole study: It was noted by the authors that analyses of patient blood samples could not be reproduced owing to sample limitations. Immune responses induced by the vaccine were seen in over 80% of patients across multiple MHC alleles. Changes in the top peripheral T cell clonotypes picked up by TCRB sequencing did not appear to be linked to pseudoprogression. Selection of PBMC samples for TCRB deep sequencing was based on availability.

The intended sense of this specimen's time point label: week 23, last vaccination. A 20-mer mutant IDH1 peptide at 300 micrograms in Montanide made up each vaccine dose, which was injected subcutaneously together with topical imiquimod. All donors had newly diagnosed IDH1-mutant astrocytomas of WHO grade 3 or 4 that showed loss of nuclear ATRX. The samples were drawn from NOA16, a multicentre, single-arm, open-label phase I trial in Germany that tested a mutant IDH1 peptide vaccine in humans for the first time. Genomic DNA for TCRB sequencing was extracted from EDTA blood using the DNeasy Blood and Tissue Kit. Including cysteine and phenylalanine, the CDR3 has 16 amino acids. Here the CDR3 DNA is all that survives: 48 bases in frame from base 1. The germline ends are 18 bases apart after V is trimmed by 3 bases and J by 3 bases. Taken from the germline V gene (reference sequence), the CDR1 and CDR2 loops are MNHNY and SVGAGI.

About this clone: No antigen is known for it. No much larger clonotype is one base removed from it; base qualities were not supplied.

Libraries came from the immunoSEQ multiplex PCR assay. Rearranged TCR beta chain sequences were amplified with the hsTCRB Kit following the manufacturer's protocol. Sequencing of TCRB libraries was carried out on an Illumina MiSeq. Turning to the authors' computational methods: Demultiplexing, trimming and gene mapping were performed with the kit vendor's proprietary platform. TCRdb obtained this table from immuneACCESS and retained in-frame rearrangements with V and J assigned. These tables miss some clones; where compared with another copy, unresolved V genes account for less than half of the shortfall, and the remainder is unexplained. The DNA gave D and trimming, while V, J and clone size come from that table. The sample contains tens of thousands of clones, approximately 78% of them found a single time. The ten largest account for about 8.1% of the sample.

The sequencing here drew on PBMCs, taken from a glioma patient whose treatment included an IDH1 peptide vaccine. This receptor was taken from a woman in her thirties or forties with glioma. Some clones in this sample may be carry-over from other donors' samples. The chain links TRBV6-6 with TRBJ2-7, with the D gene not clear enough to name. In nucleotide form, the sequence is TGTGCCAGCAGTTATAGTGGCCAGGAATTTTTCTACGAGCAGTACTTC. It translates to CASSYSGQEFFYEQYF.